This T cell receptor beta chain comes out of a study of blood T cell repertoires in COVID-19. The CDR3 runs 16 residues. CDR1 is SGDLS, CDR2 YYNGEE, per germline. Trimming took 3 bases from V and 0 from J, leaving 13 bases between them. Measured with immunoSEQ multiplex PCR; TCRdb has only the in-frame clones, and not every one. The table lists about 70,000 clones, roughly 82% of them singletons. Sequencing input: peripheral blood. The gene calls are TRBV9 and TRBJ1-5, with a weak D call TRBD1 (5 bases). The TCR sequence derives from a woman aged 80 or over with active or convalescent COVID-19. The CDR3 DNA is TGTGCCAGCAGCGGGGGGGACTGGTATAGCAATCAGCCCCAGCATTTT. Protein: CASSGGDWYSNQPQHF. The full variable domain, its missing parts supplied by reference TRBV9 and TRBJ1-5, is DSGVTQTPKHLITATGQRVTLRCSPRSGDLSVYWYQQSLDQGLQFLIQYYNGEERAKGNILERFSAQQFPDLHSELNLSSLELGDSALYFCASSGGDWYSNQPQHFGDGTRLSIL.